This T cell receptor beta chain was identified in a study of low-dose radiotherapy and immunotherapy resistance in tumors. Study summary: Members of Cohort 2 were treated with 1 Gy per fraction every two weeks; their total was 13 Gy over 26 weeks. Each two-week cycle included intravenous cyclophosphamide 200 mg/m2, given one day before radiation and immunotherapy.

The length of the CDR3 is 13 residues. The V end lost 6 bases, the J end lost 4 bases, and 13 bases lay between the germline ends. The germline CDR1 and CDR2 sequences are SQVTM and ANQGSEA. Time point of the sample: before trial treatment. Priming of first-strand cDNA relied on TRAV- and TRBV-specific primers (covering alpha and beta chains). The TCRs were subjected to amplification over 20 PCR cycles employing a constant-region primer in conjunction with a V-primer adapter. TCRdb reprocessed the reads with MiXCR, giving one entry per CDR3 protein. Here the sample spans 70,000 to 95,000 distinct CDR3 sequences, over 15% being singletons. This clonotype was observed many times.

The source material was PBMCs, sampled before treatment. This clonotype was sampled from a male donor with prostate cancer. V is TRBV29-1 and J is TRBJ2-4; D tentatively fits TRBD1 or TRBD2 (5 bases each). The CDR3 bases are TGCAGCGTCGTCGGGGCCCAAAAAAACATTCAGTACTTC. The encoded protein is CSVVGAQKNIQYF.